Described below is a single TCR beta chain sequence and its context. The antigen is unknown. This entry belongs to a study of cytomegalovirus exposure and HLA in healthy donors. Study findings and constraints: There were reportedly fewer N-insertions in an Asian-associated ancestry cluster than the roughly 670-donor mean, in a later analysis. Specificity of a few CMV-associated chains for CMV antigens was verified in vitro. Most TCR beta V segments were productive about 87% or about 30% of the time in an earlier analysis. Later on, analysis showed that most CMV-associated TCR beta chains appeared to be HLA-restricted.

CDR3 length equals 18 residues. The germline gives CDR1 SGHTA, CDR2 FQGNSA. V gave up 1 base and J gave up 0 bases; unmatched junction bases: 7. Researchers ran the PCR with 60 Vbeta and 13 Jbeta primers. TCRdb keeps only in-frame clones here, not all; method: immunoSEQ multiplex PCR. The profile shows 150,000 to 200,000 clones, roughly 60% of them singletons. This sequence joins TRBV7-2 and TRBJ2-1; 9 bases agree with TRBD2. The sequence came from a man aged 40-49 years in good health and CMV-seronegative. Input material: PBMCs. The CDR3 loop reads CASSLGPSGISSYNEQFF. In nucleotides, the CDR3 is TGTGCCAGCAGCTTAGGTCCTAGCGGGATTAGCTCCTACAATGAGCAGTTCTTC.